A single sample is the source of the 5 T cell receptor beta chains below, sequenced in a study of cytomegalovirus exposure and HLA in healthy donors. Profiled with immunoSEQ multiplex PCR; TCRdb holds only in-frame clones, not every one. The sample lists about 160,000 clones; roughly nine tenths were seen once. Sequences were obtained from PBMCs. These receptors came from a woman aged 25 to 45 in good health and CMV-seronegative.

The chain joins TRBV5-4 to TRBJ2-7; tentatively, D is TRBD1 or TRBD2 (5 bases each). The CDR3 has 15 amino acids. Germline V gene sequence: CDR1 SGHNT, CDR2 YYREEE (reference sequence). Trimming took 1 base from V and 2 from J, leaving 13 bases between them. The CDR3 spells CASSLLGVDTYEQYF. The DNA for the CDR3 is TGTGCCAGCAGCTTGCTGGGGGTTGACACCTACGAGCAGTACTTC.

The J gene is TRBJ1-1, the V gene TRBV10-1; TRBD1 might be the D (5 bases). CDR1 is WNHNN, CDR2 SYGVQD, per germline (reference sequence). The CDR3 length is 13 residues. V was cut by 8 bases and J by 3 bases, with 13 bases left in between. In DNA, the CDR3 is TGCGCCAGCGCCCGTGGGGGATACACTGAAGCTTTCTTT. Its translation is CASARGGYTEAFF.

The rearrangement links TRBV5-8 to TRBJ2-1; TRBD2 matches 10 bases. CDR3 length equals 18 residues. The germline gives CDR1 SGHTS, CDR2 YDEGEE. The junction had 16 bases not matched to a gene; V was cut back by 4 bases and J by 6 bases. The CDR3 coding sequence is TGTGCCAGCAGCCCTTACCCTGGCGGACTAGCGGCAACCAATGAGCAGTTCTTC. Its protein product is CASSPYPGGLAATNEQFF.

About this clone: The same CDR3 arises from other DNA sequences in this sample as well. The chain uses TRBV30 and TRBJ1-1; no clear D gene. The CDR3 loop spans 16 amino acids. The germline V and J ends were trimmed by 3 bases and 1 base, with 18 bases remaining between them. Germline values: CDR1 GTSNPN, CDR2 SVGIG (reference sequence). The CDR3 nucleotides read TGTGCCTGGAGGCCGTTTGGGTCGGGCTCGAACACTGAAGCTTTCTTT. Protein sequence: CAWRPFGSGSNTEAFF.

This rearrangement joins TRBV19 to TRBJ1-2; D is possibly TRBD1 (6 bases). Trimming pared 3 bases from V and 4 bases from J, leaving 9 bases between. The germline V gene encodes CDR1 LNHDA and CDR2 SQIVND (reference sequence). The CDR3 has 13 amino acids. CDR3: CASSMKDSYGYTF. The CDR3 DNA follows: TGTGCCAGTAGTATGAAGGACAGCTATGGCTACACCTTC.